This is a list of T cell receptor beta chains from one sample in a study of T cells expressing NK-cell markers. One entry per CDR3 protein, without DNA, is what TCRdb gives after re-calling the 5' RACE reads. Its clone listing holds 400,000 to 550,000 distinct CDR3 sequences. Sequencing input: blood T cells: a sorted CD56 or NKG2C T cell subset, CD4+ or CD8+ T cells, or bulk PBMC T cells (not recorded which). The receptor set was obtained from a woman between 18 and 75 years old in good health. Each CDR3 is given with its conserved first and last residue. The order of the fields is V gene, J gene, clone size, CDR3 protein. Size is omitted from some rows. Given values are once, few, many or a class for expanded clones.

TRBV7-2	TRBJ2-3	.	CASTRGLRADTQYF
TRBV29-1	TRBJ2-1	.	CSVEPRDRGEQFF
TRBV20-1	TRBJ1-1	.	CSARRGGADTEAFF
TRBV28	TRBJ2-7	.	CASSLVLGDEQYF
TRBV7-8	TRBJ2-1	.	CASSLAHAPLGNEQFF
TRBV10-3	TRBJ2-3	.	CAISGRVWTDTQYF
TRBV12-3/TRBV12-4	TRBJ1-1	.	CASTQDRGRVTEAFF
TRBV3-1	TRBJ1-2	.	CASSQRQGVSGYTF
TRBV12-3/TRBV12-4	TRBJ2-2	.	CASRGGKNTGELFF
TRBV27	TRBJ2-1	.	CASSLVGLAGNNEQFF
TRBV20-1	TRBJ2-7	.	CSASLGREGQYEQYF
TRBV20-1	TRBJ2-1	.	CSASMGQGASNEQFF
TRBV29-1	TRBJ1-2	.	CSVPLSTAFNYGYTF
TRBV18	TRBJ1-2	.	CASPARHGYTF
TRBV6-4	TRBJ2-3	.	CASSDSAGGGADTQYF
TRBV12-3/TRBV12-4	TRBJ2-4	.	CASSLPPGTGDDIQYF
TRBV12-3/TRBV12-4	TRBJ2-1	.	CASSRLARGEQFF
TRBV28	TRBJ2-1	.	CASSLRGYGYYNEQFF
TRBV2	TRBJ1-5	.	CASSSDTSNQPQHF
TRBV20-1	TRBJ2-1	.	CSAAGGSSPLGNEQFF
TRBV20-1	TRBJ2-1	.	CSAEIADIPSYNEQFF
TRBV29-1	TRBJ2-1	.	CSRESTSNEQFF
TRBV7-6	TRBJ2-1	.	CASRPGLAAYNEQFF
TRBV2	TRBJ2-4	.	CASSKEAVGLRYF
TRBV25-1	TRBJ2-2	.	CASSPGVGNTGELFF
TRBV7-9	TRBJ2-3	.	CSSSLGAWDSTDTQYF
TRBV12-3/TRBV12-4	TRBJ2-2	.	CASSFPHLSGELFF
TRBV20-1	TRBJ1-2	.	CSARGGDRDYGYTF
TRBV12-5	TRBJ2-2	.	CASGLRDRDTGELFF
TRBV6-2/TRBV6-3	TRBJ2-2	.	CASSYLNPNTGELFF
TRBV9	TRBJ2-1	.	CASSVIPAGGPGEQFF
TRBV20-1	TRBJ2-2	.	CSARGRQPPGELFF
TRBV11-3	TRBJ2-2	.	CASSLVRDTGELFF
TRBV3-1	TRBJ1-2	.	CASSHRTALTGYTF
TRBV11-2	TRBJ2-1	.	CASSNTGTAYNEQFF
TRBV5-4	TRBJ1-1	.	CASSGMNTEAFF
TRBV7-2	TRBJ2-1	.	CASSLAWGNEQFF
TRBV4-2	TRBJ2-5	.	CASSGRQGARETQYF
TRBV5-1	TRBJ2-3	.	CASSSTSGVDTQYF
TRBV12-3/TRBV12-4	TRBJ1-5	.	CASSFSAGLNQPQHF
TRBV12-3/TRBV12-4	TRBJ2-5	.	CASSIRTGGQETQYF
TRBV23-1	TRBJ2-1	.	CASKKRTGLNEQFF
TRBV18	TRBJ2-6	.	CASSQLPGSGANVLTF
TRBV20-1	TRBJ2-7	.	CSARSGGLEDEQYF
TRBV5-5	TRBJ1-6	.	CASSWRDQANSPLHF
TRBV6-2/TRBV6-3	TRBJ2-6	medium-sized	CASSYPSGAEIGPGANVLTF
TRBV4-1	TRBJ2-1	.	CASSLWDRGIDEQFF
TRBV12-3/TRBV12-4	TRBJ1-2	.	CASRPWGQFYGYTF
TRBV11-2	TRBJ2-7	.	CASSLQTARVGEQYF
TRBV6-5	TRBJ2-2	.	CASSYSQSDLGRELFF
TRBV29-1	TRBJ1-5	.	CSPSSLGKRQPQHF
TRBV6-1	TRBJ1-4	.	CASTRTGGAIRDLEKLFF
TRBV6-4	TRBJ1-1	.	CASSEWGWTEAFF
TRBV5-6	TRBJ2-5	.	CASSYGLAGKETQYF
TRBV3-1	TRBJ2-5	.	CASSQTRQGFTEETQYF